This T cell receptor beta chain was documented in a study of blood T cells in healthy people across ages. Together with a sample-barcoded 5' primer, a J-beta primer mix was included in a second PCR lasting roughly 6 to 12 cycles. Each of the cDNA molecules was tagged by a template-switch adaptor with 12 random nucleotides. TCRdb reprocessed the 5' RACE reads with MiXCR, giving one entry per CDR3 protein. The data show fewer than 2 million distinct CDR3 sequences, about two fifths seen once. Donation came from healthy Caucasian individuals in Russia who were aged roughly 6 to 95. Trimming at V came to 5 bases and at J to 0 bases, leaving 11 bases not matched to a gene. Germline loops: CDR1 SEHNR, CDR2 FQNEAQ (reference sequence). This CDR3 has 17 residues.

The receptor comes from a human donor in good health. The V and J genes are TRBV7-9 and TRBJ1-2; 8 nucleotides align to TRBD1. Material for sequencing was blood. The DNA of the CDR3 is TGTGCCAGCAGCCCGACCCCGGGACAGGTTTCTAACTATGGCTACACCTTC. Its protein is CASSPTPGQVSNYGYTF.